This TCR beta chain was obtained from a study of blood T cells in healthy people across ages. Healthy Caucasian individuals from Russia aged roughly 6 to 95 were enrolled as donors. Deletions cut 5 bases from V and 5 bases from J, with 12 bases between. The CDR3 covers 13 residues. CDR1 is SGHTA, CDR2 FQGTGA, per germline. A sample-barcoded 5' primer and a J-beta primer mix were used in a second PCR of roughly 7 to 12 cycles. Each cDNA molecule was tagged by a template-switch adaptor with 12 random nucleotides. TCRdb re-called the 5' RACE reads through MiXCR, storing one row per CDR3 protein. The sample has some 1,500,000 distinct CDR3 sequences; under 55% are singletons. This clonotype was seen a few times.

The sample comprised blood. This receptor was identified in a woman aged 18-29 years in good health. The chain has TRBV7-3 and TRBJ2-5, with D possibly being TRBD1 (5 bases). CDR3 bases: TGTGCCAGCAGCAGGGGCTCTACGGAGACCCAGTACTTC. This gives the protein CASSRGSTETQYF. Variable domain in full (rest from reference TRBV7-3 and TRBJ2-5): GAGVSQTPSNKVTEKGKYVELRCDPISGHTALYWYRQSLGQGPEFLIYFQGTGAADDSGLPNDRFFAVRPEGSVSTLKIQRTERGDSAVYLCASSRGSTETQYFGPGTRLLVL.